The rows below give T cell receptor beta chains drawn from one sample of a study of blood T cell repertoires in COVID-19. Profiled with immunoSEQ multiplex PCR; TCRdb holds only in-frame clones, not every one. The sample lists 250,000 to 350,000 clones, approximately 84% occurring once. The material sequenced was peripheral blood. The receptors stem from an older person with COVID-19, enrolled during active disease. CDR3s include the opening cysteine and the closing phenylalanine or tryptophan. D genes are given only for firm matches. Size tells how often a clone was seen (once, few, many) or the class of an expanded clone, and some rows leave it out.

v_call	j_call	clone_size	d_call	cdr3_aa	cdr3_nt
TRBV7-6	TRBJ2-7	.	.	CASSISRGASYEQYF	TGTGCCAGCAGCATAAGCAGGGGTGCCTCCTACGAGCAGTACTTC
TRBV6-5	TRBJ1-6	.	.	CASSSRIQGNSPLHF	TGTGCCAGCAGTTCTCGGATACAGGGTAATTCACCCCTCCACTTT
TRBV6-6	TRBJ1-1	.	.	CASQGTLGVTEAFF	TGTGCCTCACAGGGAACCCTCGGAGTCACTGAAGCTTTCTTT
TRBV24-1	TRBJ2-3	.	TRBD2	CATSDPGTSGATDTQYF	TGTGCCACCAGTGACCCCGGGACTAGCGGGGCCACAGATACGCAGTATTTT
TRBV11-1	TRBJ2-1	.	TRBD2	CASSRDRTSGNKQFF	TGTGCCAGCAGCAGAGACCGGACTAGCGGGAATAAGCAGTTCTTC
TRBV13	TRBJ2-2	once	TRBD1	CASSLRQGEAGELFF	TGTGCCAGCAGCCTCCGACAGGGGGAGGCCGGGGAGCTGTTTTTT
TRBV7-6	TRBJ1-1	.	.	CASSLERVNTEAFF	TGTGCCAGCAGCTTAGAGAGAGTGAACACTGAAGCTTTCTTT
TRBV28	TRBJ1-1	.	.	CASSSVPNTEAFF	TGTGCCAGCAGCTCTGTCCCGAACACTGAAGCTTTCTTT
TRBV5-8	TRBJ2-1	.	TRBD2	CASSQLAGDDEQFF	TGTGCCAGCAGTCAACTAGCGGGAGACGATGAGCAGTTCTTC
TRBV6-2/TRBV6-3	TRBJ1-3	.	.	CASSYNSGNTIYF	TGTGCCAGCAGTTACAACAGTGGAAACACCATATATTTT
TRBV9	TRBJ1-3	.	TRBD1	CASSVADRLHSGNTIYF	TGTGCCAGCAGCGTTGCGGACAGGCTGCATTCTGGAAACACCATATATTTT
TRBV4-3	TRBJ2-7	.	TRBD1	CASSQDRRTGAEQYF	TGCGCCAGCAGCCAAGATCGGAGGACAGGGGCCGAGCAGTACTTC
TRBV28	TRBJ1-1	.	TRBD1	CASSPQGGSRAFF	TGTGCCAGCAGTCCCCAGGGGGGCAGCCGCGCTTTCTTT
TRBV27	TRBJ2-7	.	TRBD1	CASVDRGYSYEQYF	TGTGCCAGCGTAGACAGGGGGTACTCCTACGAGCAGTACTTC
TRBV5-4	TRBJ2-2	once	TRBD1	CASSSRTGVPGELFF	TGTGCCAGCAGCTCGCGGACAGGGGTGCCCGGGGAGCTGTTTTTT
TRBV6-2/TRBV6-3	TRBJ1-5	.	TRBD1	CASSYWRTGGENQPQHF	TGTGCCAGCAGTTACTGGAGGACAGGGGGCGAGAATCAGCCCCAGCATTTT
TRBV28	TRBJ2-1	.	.	CASSFVGSYNEQFF	TGTGCCAGCAGTTTCGTCGGGAGTTACAATGAGCAGTTCTTC
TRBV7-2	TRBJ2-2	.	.	CASSYLAGGGELFF	TGTGCCAGCAGCTATTTAGCCGGGGGCGGGGAGCTGTTTTTT
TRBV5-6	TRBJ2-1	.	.	CASSLGGTSYNEQFF	TGTGCCAGCAGCTTGGGGGGGACTTCTTACAATGAGCAGTTCTTC
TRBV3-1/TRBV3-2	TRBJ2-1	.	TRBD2	CASRGTSGGKQFF	TGTGCCAGCAGGGGGACTAGCGGGGGGAAACAGTTCTTC
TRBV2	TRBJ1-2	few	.	CATSLRGASGYTF	TGTGCCACCTCCCTTCGGGGGGCGAGTGGCTACACCTTC